The T cell receptor beta chain under discussion was sequenced for a study of cytomegalovirus exposure and HLA in healthy donors. Study background: Early released data had 65 million to 100 million unique TCRs, all coming from HLA-typed donors. Study-wide results and caveats: Earlier analysis found most TCR beta V segments productive about 87% or about 30% of the time.

PCR amplification relied on 60 Vbeta primers (plus 13 Jbeta primers). Repertoires were generated with immunoSEQ multiplex PCR, while TCRdb's copy carries only in-frame clones and drops some. This table lists some 39,000 clones. A remark on this clone: Its matching antigen is unknown.

Germline-derived CDR1 and CDR2 are WSHSY and SAAADI. Deletions cut 2 bases from V and 0 bases from J, with 16 bases between. The CDR3 covers 17 residues. Specimen: PBMCs. The source is a woman aged 25-40 years in good health and CMV-seropositive. V usage is TRBV10-2 and J usage is TRBJ1-1; D possibly corresponds to TRBD1 (5 bases). The CDR3 nucleotides read TGCGCCAGCAGTGAGCCTATTGGGAGGGGCTTGAACACTGAAGCTTTCTTT. This gives the protein CASSEPIGRGLNTEAFF.